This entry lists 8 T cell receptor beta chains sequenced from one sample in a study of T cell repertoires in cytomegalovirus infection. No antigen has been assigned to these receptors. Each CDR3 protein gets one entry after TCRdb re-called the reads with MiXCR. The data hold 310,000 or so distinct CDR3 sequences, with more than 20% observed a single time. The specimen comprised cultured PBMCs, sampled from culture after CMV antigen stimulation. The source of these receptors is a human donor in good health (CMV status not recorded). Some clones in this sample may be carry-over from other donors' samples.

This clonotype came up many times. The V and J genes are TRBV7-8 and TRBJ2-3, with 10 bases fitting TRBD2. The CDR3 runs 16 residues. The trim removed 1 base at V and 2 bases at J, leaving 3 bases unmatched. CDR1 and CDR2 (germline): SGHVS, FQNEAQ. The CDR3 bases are TGTGCCAGCAGCTTAGGACTAGCGGGTTTCACAGATACGCAGTATTTT. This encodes CASSLGLAGFTDTQYF.

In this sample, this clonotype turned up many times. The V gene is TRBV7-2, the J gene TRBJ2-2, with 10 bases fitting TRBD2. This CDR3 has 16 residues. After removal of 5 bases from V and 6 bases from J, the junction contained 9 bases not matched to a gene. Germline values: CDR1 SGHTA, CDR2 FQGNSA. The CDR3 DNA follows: TGTGCCAGCAGCCCACTAGCGGGACCCTTATCCGGGGAGCTGTTTTTT. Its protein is CASSPLAGPLSGELFF.

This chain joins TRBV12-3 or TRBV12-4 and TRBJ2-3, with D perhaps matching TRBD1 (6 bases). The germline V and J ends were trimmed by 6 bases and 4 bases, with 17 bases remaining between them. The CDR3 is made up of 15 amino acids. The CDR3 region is CASSLFSGTPDTQYF. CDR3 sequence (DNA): TGTGCCAGCAGCCTTTTCTCCGGGACACCAGATACGCAGTATTTT.

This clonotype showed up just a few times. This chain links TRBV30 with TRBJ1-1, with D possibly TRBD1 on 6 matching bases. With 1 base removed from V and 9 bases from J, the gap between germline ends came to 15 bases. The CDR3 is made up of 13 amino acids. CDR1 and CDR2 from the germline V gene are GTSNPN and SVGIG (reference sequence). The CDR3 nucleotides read TGTGCCTGGAGTGGAACCCGGGACATTAAAGCTTTCTTT. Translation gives CAWSGTRDIKAFF.

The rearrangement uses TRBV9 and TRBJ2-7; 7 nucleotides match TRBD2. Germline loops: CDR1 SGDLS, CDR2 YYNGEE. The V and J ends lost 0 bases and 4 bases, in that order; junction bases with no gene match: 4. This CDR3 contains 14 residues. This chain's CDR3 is CASSVGGSGYEQYF. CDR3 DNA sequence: TGTGCCAGCAGCGTAGGCGGGAGTGGGTACGAGCAGTACTTC.

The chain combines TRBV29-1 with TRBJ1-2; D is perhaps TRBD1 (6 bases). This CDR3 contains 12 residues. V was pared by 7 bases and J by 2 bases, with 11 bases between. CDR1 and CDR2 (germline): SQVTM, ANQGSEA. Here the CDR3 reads CSAEDRNYGYTF. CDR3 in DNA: TGCAGCGCTGAGGACAGAAACTATGGCTACACCTTC.

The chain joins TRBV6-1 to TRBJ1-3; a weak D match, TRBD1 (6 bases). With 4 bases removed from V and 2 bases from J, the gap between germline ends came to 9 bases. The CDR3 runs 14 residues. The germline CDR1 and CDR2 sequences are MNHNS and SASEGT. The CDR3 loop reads CASSGGGTGNTIYF. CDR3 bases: TGTGCCAGCAGTGGAGGGGGGACTGGAAACACCATATATTTT.

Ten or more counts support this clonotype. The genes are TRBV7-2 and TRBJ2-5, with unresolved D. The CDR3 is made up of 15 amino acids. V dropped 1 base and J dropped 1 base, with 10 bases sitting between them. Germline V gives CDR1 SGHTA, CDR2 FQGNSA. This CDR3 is CASSLVGGFQETQYF. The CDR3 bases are TGTGCCAGCAGCTTAGTGGGCGGATTCCAAGAGACCCAGTACTTC. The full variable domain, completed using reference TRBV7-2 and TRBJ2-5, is GAGVSQSPSNKVTEKGKDVELRCDPISGHTALYWYRQSLGQGLEFLIYFQGNSAPDKSGLPSDRFSAERTGGSVSTLTIQRTQQEDSAVYLCASSLVGGFQETQYFGPGTRLLVL.